A selection of T cell receptor beta chains follows, all from one sample in a study of blood T cell repertoires in COVID-19. The repertoire was sequenced with immunoSEQ multiplex PCR; TCRdb's copy has only in-frame clones and lacks some. The sample includes around 250,000 clones, around 84% seen only once; the top ten take more than 6.5%. Sequenced material: peripheral blood. These receptors all come from a woman in her 70s with active or convalescent COVID-19. The CDR3 runs from the conserved cysteine through the conserved F or W. A D gene is named only where the DNA matches it firmly. Not all rows give a size; the values are once, few, many and, for expanded clones, a class.

clone size	V gene	D gene	CDR3 length	J gene	CDR3 DNA	CDR3 protein
NA	TRBV19	NA	15	TRBJ2-5	TGTGCCAGTAGTATAGGCAACCGGGACCAAGAGACCCAGTACTTC	CASSIGNRDQETQYF
NA	TRBV5-4	NA	16	TRBJ2-3	TGTGCCAGCAGCCCTGGGGGGGGCCGTTTGACAGATACGCAGTATTTT	CASSPGGGRLTDTQYF
NA	TRBV27	TRBD2	15	TRBJ2-3	TGTGCCAGCCGAGGGTGGCGGGGGGCGGTGGATACGCAGTATTTT	CASRGWRGAVDTQYF
NA	TRBV7-9	NA	13	TRBJ1-3	TGTGCCAGCAGCTCCAATTGGGGGGACACCATATATTTT	CASSSNWGDTIYF
NA	TRBV2	NA	15	TRBJ1-1	TGTGCCAGCAGGGGGCGAGGCACCCTGAACACTGAAGCTTTCTTT	CASRGRGTLNTEAFF
NA	TRBV19	TRBD2	17	TRBJ2-3	TGTGCCAGTAGTATCGGGGGAGGGCGAATTGGGGCAGATACGCAGTATTTT	CASSIGGGRIGADTQYF
NA	TRBV18	TRBD1	13	TRBJ1-1	TGTGCCAGCGCCGGGACAGGGGCCACTGAAGCTTTCTTT	CASAGTGATEAFF
once	TRBV13	NA	15	TRBJ1-6	TGTGCCAGCAGCTTACGAGGCTCCTATAATTCACCCCTCCACTTT	CASSLRGSYNSPLHF
NA	TRBV7-9	NA	16	TRBJ2-2	TGTGCCAGCAGCTCCAACACAGGGTCGAACACCGGGGAGCTGTTTTTT	CASSSNTGSNTGELFF
NA	TRBV6-2/TRBV6-3	TRBD1	15	TRBJ2-1	TGTGCCAGCAGTTACCGAATCAACAGGGGCGATGAGCAGTTCTTC	CASSYRINRGDEQFF
NA	TRBV24-1	NA	15	TRBJ2-4	TGTGCCACCAGTGATTTTACAGGGACTACCTCAATTCAGTACTTC	CATSDFTGTTSIQYF
few	TRBV2	TRBD1	15	TRBJ1-6	TGTGCCAGCAGCGGACAGGGGAGTTTAATTTCACCCCTCCACTTT	CASSGQGSLISPLHF
NA	TRBV6-5	NA	15	TRBJ2-3	TGTGCCAGCAGGCCCTCCCAGTGGGGGGCAGATACGCAGTATTTT	CASRPSQWGADTQYF
NA	TRBV23-1	NA	13	TRBJ2-3	TGCGCCAGCAGTCAATCGTGGCCAGATACGCAGTATTTT	CASSQSWPDTQYF
NA	TRBV5-5	TRBD1	14	TRBJ1-5	TGTGCCAGCAGCCTGGGACAGAGCAATCAGCCCCAGCATTTT	CASSLGQSNQPQHF
NA	TRBV7-8	TRBD2	13	TRBJ2-1	TGTGCCAGCAGCTTCCCGGGAGGGAATGAGCAGTTCTTC	CASSFPGGNEQFF
NA	TRBV7-9	NA	14	TRBJ1-2	TGTGCCAGCAGCTTAGCTGGCAGGAAGAGTGGCTACACCTTC	CASSLAGRKSGYTF
NA	TRBV9	NA	14	TRBJ2-2	TGTGCCAGCCGGGTGGGAGGGAACACCGGGGAGCTGTTTTTT	CASRVGGNTGELFF
few	TRBV2	NA	15	TRBJ1-1	TGTGCCAGCCAGGTGGACAGCCTAATGAACACTGAAGCTTTCTTT	CASQVDSLMNTEAFF
NA	TRBV29-1	TRBD1	12	TRBJ2-5	TGCAGCTCCCGGACAGGGGGGGAGACCCAGTACTTC	CSSRTGGETQYF